This TCR beta chain was recovered during a study of human T cells and chemical hapten exposure (dated by TCRdb to the early 2020s). Context from the whole study: For sensitization, 2% DPC in acetone was applied to a roughly 2 cm by roughly 2 cm area of upper inner arm skin. Throughout the approximately 23-week study period, patients were also given weekly therapeutic DPC doses on the scalp. Patch testing was done on the upper back using Finn chambers containing 0.01% DPC, and results were scored after 6 days according to International Contact Dermatitis Research Group standards. Alopecia areata with under or over 50% scalp involvement, alopecia totalis and alopecia universalis were represented in the patient cohort, which was mostly female. Libraries were pooled for sequencing, and variation in per-sample TCR yields was attributed mainly to small differences in library volumes within the pool. The study tracked peripheral blood TCR repertoire changes in vivo during primary and secondary sensitization to the hapten diphenylcyclopropenone (DPC) in alopecia patients. Blood samples were taken from patients before sensitization (week 0) and at 2, 6 and about 24 weeks after DPC sensitization. For TCR sequencing, blood came from twenty-nine alopecia patients at anywhere from one to four time points (pre-sensitization, 2, 6 and 24 weeks). The investigation overall reported the following: Because every patient had alopecia, a presumed autoimmune disease, the patients' immune response might differ from that of healthy individuals. The number of PT1 expanded TCRs positively correlated with patch test score, significant at thresholds 8, 16 and 32 but not 4. The number of TCRs above 1 in 1000 frequency did not change with DPC sensitization; there was no evidence of global repertoire structure alterations. Repeated subsampling changed both the strength of the expansion versus patch-test correlation and the threshold at which the correlation became significant. Expanded TCRs formed significantly more large CDR3 similarity clusters than pre-sensitization or healthy control sets, consistent with antigen-driven responses.

This clonotype was counted between two and nine times. Its antigen target is currently unknown. Per-base quality was not reported, and no clone a single base away is much larger than it. Relative to germline, V is 1 base shorter and J is 0 bases shorter, with 10 bases between their ends. Including cysteine and phenylalanine, the CDR3 has 16 amino acids. Only the CDR3 region is kept as DNA, spanning 48 bases read in frame from base 1. Reading the label with the study, this specimen's time point is: patch test 2, 6 weeks after DPC sensitization. Taken with the paper, the label for treatment or condition translates to: therapeutic diphenylcyclopropenone sensitization with weekly scalp DPC. At every patch-test visit, the blood draw took place before the patch test was put on. Eligible patients were aged 18 to 70, diagnosed with alopecia, deemed suitable for DPC therapy, and excluded if pregnant. Total RNA was extracted from unfractionated whole blood that had been collected in Tempus Blood RNA tubes.

The method was RACE. Sequencer: NextSeq 500. Library preparation attached unique molecular identifiers to individual cDNA molecules for quantitative, reproducible TCR counting. Both TCR alpha and TCR beta chains were sequenced from each blood RNA sample. Per the source publication's procedure: The median number of TCRs per sample was approximately 96,000, ranging from about 23,224 to 750,000. V, J and CDR3 annotation of the TCR reads was carried out using the Decombinator software suite. Every sample was subsampled to the same number of TCRs (28,000) for the PS versus PT1 abundance plots. Expanded TCRs were defined as absent before sensitization and observed at least eight times at the 2-week time point. TCRdb's own reprocessing of the public reads used fastp at Q25 and MiXCR and kept productive beta chains. For every CDR3 protein sequence, its rows merge into one entry that carries the most common genes and DNA. Here the V and J calls rest on TCRdb's processing, not on the authors' analysis. The sample records about 380,000 distinct CDR3 sequences, about 6% of which are singletons. The ten largest clones take up under 7% of the sample.

The chain couples TRBV12-3 or TRBV12-4 to TRBJ1-3; no D gene is confidently identified. The origin of this receptor is a woman younger than 35 with alopecia areata. Some clones in this sample may be carry-over from other donors' samples. The specimen comprised whole blood, sampled in connection with sensitization to the hapten diphenylcyclopropenone (DPC). CDR3 region: CASSLERNTSGNTIYF. The DNA sequence is as follows: TGTGCCAGCAGTTTAGAGCGAAATACCTCTGGAAACACCATATATTTT.